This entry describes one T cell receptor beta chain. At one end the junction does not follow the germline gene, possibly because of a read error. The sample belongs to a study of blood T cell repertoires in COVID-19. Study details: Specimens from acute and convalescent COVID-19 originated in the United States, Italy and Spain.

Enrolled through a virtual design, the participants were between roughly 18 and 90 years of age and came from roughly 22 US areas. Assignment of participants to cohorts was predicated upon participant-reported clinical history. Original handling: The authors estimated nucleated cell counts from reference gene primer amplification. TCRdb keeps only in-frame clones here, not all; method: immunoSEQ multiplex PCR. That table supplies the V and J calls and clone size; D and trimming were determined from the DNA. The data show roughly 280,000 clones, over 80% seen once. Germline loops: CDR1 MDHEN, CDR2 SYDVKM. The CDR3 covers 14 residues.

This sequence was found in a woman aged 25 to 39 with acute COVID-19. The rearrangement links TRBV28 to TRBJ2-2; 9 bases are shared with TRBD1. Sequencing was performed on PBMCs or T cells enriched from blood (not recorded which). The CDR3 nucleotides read TGTGCCAGCAGTTCTCCAGGGGTAGACAGGGGGGTGATTTTT. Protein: CASSSPGVDRGVIF.